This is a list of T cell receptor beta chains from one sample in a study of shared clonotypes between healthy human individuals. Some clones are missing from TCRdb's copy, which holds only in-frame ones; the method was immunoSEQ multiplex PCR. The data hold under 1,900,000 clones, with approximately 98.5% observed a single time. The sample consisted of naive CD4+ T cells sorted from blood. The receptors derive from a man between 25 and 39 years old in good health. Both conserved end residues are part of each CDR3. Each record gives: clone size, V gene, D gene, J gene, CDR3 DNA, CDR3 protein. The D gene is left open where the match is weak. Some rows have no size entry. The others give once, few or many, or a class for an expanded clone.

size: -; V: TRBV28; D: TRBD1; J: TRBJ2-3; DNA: TGTGCCAGCGGCCAGGGGGCGCGGGCAGATACGCAGTATTTT; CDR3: CASGQGARADTQYF
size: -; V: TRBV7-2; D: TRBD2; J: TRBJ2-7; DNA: TGTGCCAGCAGCTTTATTGGCGGGAGAGGCTCCTACGAGCAGTACTTC; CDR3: CASSFIGGRGSYEQYF
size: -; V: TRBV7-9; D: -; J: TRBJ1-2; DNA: TGTGCCAGCAGCTTAGTGGGACACGACTATGGCTACACCTTC; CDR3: CASSLVGHDYGYTF
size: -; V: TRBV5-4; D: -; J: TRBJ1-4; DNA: TGTGCCAGCAGCTCACGGAATGAAAAACTGTTTTTT; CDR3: CASSSRNEKLFF
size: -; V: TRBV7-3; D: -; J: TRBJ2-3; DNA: TGTGCCAGCGGACCGGGTAGCACAGATACGCAGTATTTT; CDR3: CASGPGSTDTQYF
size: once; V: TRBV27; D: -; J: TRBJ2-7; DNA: TGTGCCAGCAGTTTACGCTCGAGCTCCTACGAGCAGTACTTC; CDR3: CASSLRSSSYEQYF
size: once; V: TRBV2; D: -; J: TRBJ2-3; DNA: TGTGCCAGCAGTGCAAGCGGGCTCGGTACGCAGTATTTT; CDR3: CASSASGLGTQYF
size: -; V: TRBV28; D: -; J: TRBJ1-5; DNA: TGTGCCAGCAGGAAGGACAGTACCAATCAGCCCCAGCATTTT; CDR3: CASRKDSTNQPQHF
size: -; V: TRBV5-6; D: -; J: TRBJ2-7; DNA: TGTGCCAGCAGCTTGGTAGGGACACAGCCCTACGAGCAGTACTTC; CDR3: CASSLVGTQPYEQYF
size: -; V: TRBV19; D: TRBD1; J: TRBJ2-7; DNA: TGTGCCAGTAGTATGGTCGACAGGGGTGTAGACGAGCAGTACTTC; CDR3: CASSMVDRGVDEQYF
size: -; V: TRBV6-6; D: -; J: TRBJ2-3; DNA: TGTGCCAGCAGGGCGCGCGGAATCACAGATACGCAGTATTTT; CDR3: CASRARGITDTQYF
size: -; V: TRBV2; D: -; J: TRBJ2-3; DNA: TGTGCCAGCAGACAGACTAGCACAGATACGCAGTATTTT; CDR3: CASRQTSTDTQYF
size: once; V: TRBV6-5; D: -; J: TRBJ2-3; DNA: TGTGCCAGCAGTTACTCCAAAGTGGAGGATACGCAGTATTTT; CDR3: CASSYSKVEDTQYF
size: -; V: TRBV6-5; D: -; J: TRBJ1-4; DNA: TGTGCCAGCAGTTACCGCGTTGCGTCAGTTGGAGAAAAACTGTTTTTT; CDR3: CASSYRVASVGEKLFF
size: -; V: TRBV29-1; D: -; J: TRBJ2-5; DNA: TGCAGCGTGTCGACAGGCGGGCAAGAGACCCAGTACTTC; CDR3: CSVSTGGQETQYF
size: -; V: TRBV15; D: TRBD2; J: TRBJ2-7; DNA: TGTGCCACCAGCAGAGAACTAGCGGGAGTAAAGGAGCAGTACTTC; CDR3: CATSRELAGVKEQYF
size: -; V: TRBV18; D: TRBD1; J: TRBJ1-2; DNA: TGTGCCAGCTCATTGGGACAGGGGGACAACTATGGCTACACCTTC; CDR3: CASSLGQGDNYGYTF
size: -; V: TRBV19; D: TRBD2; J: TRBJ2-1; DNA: TGTGCCAGTAGTCGGACTAGCGATAACTACAATGAGCAGTTCTTC; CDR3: CASSRTSDNYNEQFF
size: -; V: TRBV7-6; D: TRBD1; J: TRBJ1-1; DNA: TGTGCCAGCAGCCTTGGGACAGGGGACACTGAAGCTTTCTTT; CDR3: CASSLGTGDTEAFF
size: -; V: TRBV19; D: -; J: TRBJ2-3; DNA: TGTGCCAGTAGTATCTCGGCAGTAACAGATACGCAGTATTTT; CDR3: CASSISAVTDTQYF
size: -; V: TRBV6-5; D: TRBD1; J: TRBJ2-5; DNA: TGTGCCAGCAGTACGACAGGGAAAGAGACCCAGTACTTC; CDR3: CASSTTGKETQYF
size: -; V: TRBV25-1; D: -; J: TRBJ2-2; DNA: TGTGCCACCACTTTCGGCACCGGGGAGCTGTTTTTT; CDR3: CATTFGTGELFF
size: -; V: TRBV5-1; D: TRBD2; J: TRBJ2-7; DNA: TGCGCCAGCAGCCGTGGGAGGGACCAAGCCTACGAGCAGTACTTC; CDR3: CASSRGRDQAYEQYF
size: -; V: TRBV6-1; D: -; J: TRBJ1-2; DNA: TGTGCCAGCAGTCCAGACGGTAACTATGGCTACACCTTC; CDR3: CASSPDGNYGYTF
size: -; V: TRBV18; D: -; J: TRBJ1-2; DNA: TGTGCCAGCTCACCGACCTACCGGGGCAGCAGCTCCGGTGGCTACACCTTC; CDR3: CASSPTYRGSSSGGYTF
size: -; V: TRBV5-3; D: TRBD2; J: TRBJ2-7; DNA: TGTGCCAGCAGCCTCGGGGGGGCAGGGTCCTACGAGCAGTACTTC; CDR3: CASSLGGAGSYEQYF
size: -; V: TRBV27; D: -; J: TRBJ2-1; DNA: TGTGCCAGCAGTTTATTGGACGGGAATGAGCAGTTCTTC; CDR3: CASSLLDGNEQFF
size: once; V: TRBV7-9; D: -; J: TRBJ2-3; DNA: TGTGCCAGCAGCTTACGACCCGGATCTAGCACAGATACGCAGTATTTT; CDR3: CASSLRPGSSTDTQYF
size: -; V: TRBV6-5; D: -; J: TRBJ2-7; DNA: TGTGCCAGCAGTTACTGGCAGGGCCCTTACTACGAGCAGTACTTC; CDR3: CASSYWQGPYYEQYF
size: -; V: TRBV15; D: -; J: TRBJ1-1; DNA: TGTGCCACCAGCAGAGTGAGGACCCGGAATTCCTATGACGCTGAAGCTTTCTTT; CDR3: CATSRVRTRNSYDAEAFF